Listed here are 31 T cell receptor beta chains from one sample, sequenced in a study of PD-L1 blockade in urothelial cancer. The protocol was immunoSEQ multiplex PCR, while the TCRdb copy is restricted to in-frame clones and leaves out a portion. The sample includes tens of thousands of clones, 85% to 90% of them seen just once. Time point given: pretreatment peripheral blood. Here the sequenced sample was PBMCs, taken around atezolizumab (anti-PD-L1) treatment. These TCRs come from a man between 60 and 75 years old with urothelial cancer.

The chain recombines TRBV28 with TRBJ2-5; TRBD2 matches at 11 bases. This CDR3 contains 17 residues. Germline trimming cut 4 bases from V and 5 bases from J; bases unmatched to any gene: 12. CDR1 and CDR2 (germline): MDHEN, SYDVKM. This CDR3 is CASSWAGGIAGGETQYF. The DNA of the CDR3 is TGTGCCAGCAGTTGGGCCGGAGGGATAGCGGGGGGGGAGACCCAGTACTTC.

This clone was observed a few times. Here the CDR3 DNA reads TGTGCCAGCAGTGAGGGTGGACAGCCTAATCAGCCCCAGCATTTT. It codes for CASSEGGQPNQPQHF. This rearrangement joins TRBV25-1 to TRBJ1-5, with D possibly TRBD1 on 6 matching bases. Germline CDR1 MGHDK, CDR2 SYGVNS. The V end was cut by 3 bases, the J end by 4 bases, with 13 bases between. The CDR3 totals 15 residues.

The chain joins TRBV7-2 to TRBJ2-7, with TRBD1 matching over 7 bases. Germline V gene lookup returns CDR1 SGHTA and CDR2 FQGNSA. The CDR3 consists of 15 residues. V shed 5 bases, J shed 0 bases, and the junction held 7 bases outside the gene matches. CDR3 region: CASSQTGTYSYEQYF. For the CDR3, the DNA is TGTGCCAGCAGCCAGACAGGGACCTACTCCTACGAGCAGTACTTC.

This clone was seen a single time. The chain couples TRBV7-2 to TRBJ2-5; D not certain. CDR1 is SGHTA, CDR2 FQGNSA, per germline. The CDR3 totals 12 residues. The V and J ends lost 2 bases and 3 bases respectively, with 4 bases between them. CDR3 sequence: CASSLSKETQYF. The DNA of the CDR3 is TGTGCCAGCAGCTTATCAAAAGAGACCCAGTACTTC.

The V and J genes are TRBV7-3 and TRBJ1-1; D is possibly TRBD1 (6 bases). Trimming removed 2 bases at V and 1 base at J, with 8 bases between. The CDR3 runs 14 residues. Germline V gene data show CDR1 as SGHTA and CDR2 as FQGTGA. Here the CDR3 reads CASSLGGANTEAFF. CDR3 DNA sequence: TGTGCCAGCAGCTTAGGGGGGGCGAACACTGAAGCTTTCTTT.

The chain employs TRBV7-9 and TRBJ1-6; tentatively, D is TRBD1 (5 bases). The length of the CDR3 is 16 residues. CDR1 is SEHNR and CDR2 is FQNEAQ in the germline V gene (reference sequence). V dropped 0 bases and J dropped 8 bases, with 14 bases sitting between them. CDR3 DNA sequence: TGTGCCAGCAGCTTAGCCGGGACTCTGCCTGATTCACCCCTCCACTTT. As protein: CASSLAGTLPDSPLHF.

The J gene is TRBJ2-1, the V gene TRBV7-2; D remains ambiguous. Germline values: CDR1 SGHTA, CDR2 FQGNSA. V lost 3 bases, J lost 3 bases, and 6 bases lay in between. CDR3 length equals 13 residues. This CDR3 is CASSFTIYNEQFF. In DNA form, the CDR3 reads TGTGCCAGCAGCTTCACTATCTACAATGAGCAGTTCTTC.

This clone is a singleton in its sample. V and J are TRBV2 and TRBJ2-1; 9 positions agree with TRBD2. With V trimmed by 4 bases and J by 14 bases, 6 bases remained unmatched. Germline values: CDR1 SNHLY, CDR2 FYNNEI. The CDR3 has 12 amino acids. CDR3 DNA sequence: TGTGCCAGCAGTGGTCCTAGCGGGACAGAGTTCTTC. As protein: CASSGPSGTEFF.

The chain is built from TRBV19 and TRBJ1-1; D remains unclear. Trimming stripped 10 bases from V and 11 bases from J, with 17 bases between. The CDR3 contains 11 residues. Germline V lookup: CDR1 LNHDA, CDR2 SQIVND (reference sequence). CDR3 sequence: CAIAGPFGAFF. CDR3 coding DNA: TGTGCCATCGCAGGTCCCTTTGGCGCTTTCTTT. Complete variable domain (other parts from reference TRBV19 and TRBJ1-1): DGGITQSPKYLFRKEGQNVTLSCEQNLNHDAMYWYRQDPGQGLRLIYYSQIVNDFQKGDIAEGYSVSREKKESFPLTVTSAQKNPTAFYLCAIAGPFGAFFGQGTRLTVV.

The rearrangement uses TRBV9 and TRBJ2-7; tentative D call: TRBD2 (5 bases). V lost 0 bases, J lost 4 bases, and 14 bases lay in between. The CDR3 totals 15 residues. Germline CDR1 and CDR2: SGDLS and YYNGEE. This CDR3 reads CASSVAPGVDYEQYF. As DNA, the CDR3 is TGTGCCAGCAGCGTAGCCCCCGGGGTCGATTACGAGCAGTACTTC.

The chain employs TRBV5-6 and TRBJ2-4; perhaps TRBD1 as D (5 bases). The V and J ends lost 3 bases and 5 bases respectively, with 15 bases between them. The germline CDR1 and CDR2 sequences are SGHDT and YYEEEE. The CDR3 covers 15 residues. The CDR3 sequence: CASSYKTDTENIQYF. The CDR3 DNA is TGTGCCAGCAGCTACAAAACGGACACAGAAAACATTCAGTACTTC.

The J gene is TRBJ2-1, the V gene TRBV15; 8 bases match TRBD1. J lost 8 bases, V lost 3 bases, and 15 bases had no gene match. The germline V gene has CDR1 LNHNV and CDR2 YYDKDF (reference sequence). This CDR3 comprises 17 residues. Written as DNA, the CDR3 is TGTGCCACCAGCAGGACCCCTAGGCGGACAGGGTCCCATGAGCAGTTCTTC. This encodes CATSRTPRRTGSHEQFF.

The chain recombines TRBV11-2 with TRBJ2-7, with TRBD1 matching over 7 bases. Trimming removed 5 bases from V and 0 bases from J; junction bases left unmatched: 7. In germline, CDR1 is SGHAT, CDR2 FQNNGV. This CDR3 spans 15 amino acids. This chain's CDR3 is CASSGQVLSSYEQYF. As DNA, the CDR3 is TGTGCCAGCAGCGGACAGGTCCTAAGCTCCTACGAGCAGTACTTC.

This chain connects TRBV5-6 to TRBJ2-7; D is unclear. Germline CDR1 is SGHDT and CDR2 is YYEEEE. V dropped 1 base and J dropped 0 bases, with 8 bases sitting between them. The CDR3 has 14 residues. The CDR3 protein is CASSLFDTSYEQYF. Here the CDR3 DNA reads TGTGCCAGCAGCTTGTTTGACACCTCCTACGAGCAGTACTTC.

This clone was seen only once. The rearrangement joins TRBV7-9 to TRBJ1-2, with 7 bases aligning to TRBD1. The V gene's germline CDR1 is SEHNR and CDR2 FQNEAQ (reference sequence). This CDR3 is 13 amino acids long. The trim removed 5 bases at V and 13 bases at J, leaving 13 bases unmatched. The CDR3 DNA reads as TGTGCCAGCAGCCAATTCCAGGGGGTTGGATCCACCTTC. Translation gives CASSQFQGVGSTF.

The J gene is TRBJ2-3, the V gene TRBV5-1; TRBD1 matches at 9 bases. Germline V gives CDR1 SGHRS, CDR2 YFSETQ. The CDR3 length is 16 residues. J was trimmed by 5 bases and V by 0 bases; bases with no gene match: 7. CDR3 nucleotides: TGCGCCAGCAGCTTGGAGGGACAGGGTGCGGGAGATACGCAGTATTTT. It encodes CASSLEGQGAGDTQYF.

The chain has TRBV28 and TRBJ1-5; D is unclear. Germline V gene sequence: CDR1 MDHEN, CDR2 SYDVKM. The V end lost 8 bases, the J end lost 4 bases, and 21 bases lay between the germline ends. The CDR3 runs to 16 residues. The CDR3 region is CASFSGEMGSNQPQHF. The CDR3 DNA follows: TGTGCCAGCTTTTCCGGGGAAATGGGGTCGAATCAGCCCCAGCATTTT.

The chain is built from TRBV6-5 and TRBJ2-4; maybe TRBD1 (5 bases). Per the germline V gene, CDR1 is MNHEY and CDR2 is SVGAGI. Trimming left V 0 bases short and J 1 base short, with 7 bases between. The CDR3 length is 15 residues. The CDR3 region has the DNA TGTGCCAGCAGTTACTCGGACAAGGCCAAAAACATTCAGTACTTC. Its translation: CASSYSDKAKNIQYF.

The chain is built from TRBV6-5 and TRBJ1-2; TRBD1 aligns across 7 bases. CDR3 length equals 12 residues. The germline gives CDR1 MNHEY, CDR2 SVGAGI. J lost 3 bases, V lost 7 bases, and 2 bases had no gene match. CDR3 coding DNA: TGTGCCAGCAAAACAGGGGACTATGGCTACACCTTC. Translated: CASKTGDYGYTF.

The V and J genes are TRBV30 and TRBJ1-5, with 8 bases lining up with TRBD1. The length of the CDR3 is 13 residues. With V trimmed by 0 bases and J by 5 bases, 0 bases remained unmatched. Germline CDR1 is GTSNPN and CDR2 is SVGIG (reference sequence). The CDR3 sequence is CAWSVTGDQPQHF. The DNA of the CDR3 is TGTGCCTGGAGTGTGACAGGGGATCAGCCCCAGCATTTT.

This chain connects TRBV18 to TRBJ2-2, with 9 positions matching TRBD2. The CDR3 is 17 residues long. Per the germline V gene, CDR1 is KGHSH and CDR2 is LQKENI. V was pared by 3 bases and J by 3 bases, with 8 bases of the junction left unmatched. CDR3 region: CASSPSSAGGYTGELFF. CDR3 coding DNA: TGTGCCAGCTCACCCTCATCGGCGGGGGGGTACACCGGGGAGCTGTTTTTT.

The chain carries TRBV2 and TRBJ1-2; no reliable D call. The V end lost 5 bases, the J end lost 2 bases, and 3 bases lay between the germline ends. The CDR3 has 11 residues. CDR1 SNHLY and CDR2 FYNNEI come from the germline V gene. The CDR3 is CASSQNYGYTF. The CDR3 nucleotides are TGTGCCAGCAGTCAAAACTATGGCTACACCTTC.

The chain joins TRBV2 to TRBJ2-3; 13 nucleotides match TRBD2. CDR3 size: 15 residues. V shed 5 bases, J shed 5 bases, and the junction held 4 bases outside the gene matches. Germline loops: CDR1 SNHLY, CDR2 FYNNEI. This chain's CDR3 is CASSSRTSGGDTQYF. Written as DNA, the CDR3 is TGTGCCAGCAGTTCTAGGACTAGCGGGGGAGATACGCAGTATTTT. Filled out from reference TRBV2 and TRBJ2-3, the complete variable domain reads EPEVTQTPSHQVTQMGQEVILRCVPISNHLYFYWYRQILGQKVEFLVSFYNNEISEKSEIFDDQFSVERPDGSNFTLKIRSTKLEDSAMYFCASSSRTSGGDTQYFGPGTRLTVL.

V usage is TRBV5-5 and J usage is TRBJ1-4; no firm D call. V gave up 7 bases and J gave up 9 bases, with 7 bases separating them. This CDR3 has 10 amino acids. Germline-derived CDR1 and CDR2 are SGHKS and YYEKEE (reference sequence). CDR3 coding DNA: TGTGCCAGCCTAGGTAAAAAACTGTTTTTT. Protein product: CASLGKKLFF.

This chain joins TRBV2 and TRBJ2-4, with 7 nucleotides matching TRBD1. The CDR3 totals 13 residues. The V gene's germline CDR1 is SNHLY and CDR2 FYNNEI. J was trimmed by 9 bases and V by 7 bases; bases with no gene match: 9. CDR3 bases: TGTGCCAGCAAGGGGGCCGGGTTTGGCATTCAGTACTTC. Translation gives CASKGAGFGIQYF. The whole variable domain, remainder taken from reference TRBV2 and TRBJ2-4, is EPEVTQTPSHQVTQMGQEVILRCVPISNHLYFYWYRQILGQKVEFLVSFYNNEISEKSEIFDDQFSVERPDGSNFTLKIRSTKLEDSAMYFCASKGAGFGIQYFGAGTRLSVL.

This chain links TRBV7-8 with TRBJ1-1, with D possibly TRBD1 on 5 matching bases. Germline V CDR1 and CDR2: SGHVS, FQNEAQ. The CDR3 is 13 amino acids. V lost 4 bases to trimming and J lost 1 base, with 7 bases between them. This CDR3 reads CASSYTGNTEAFF. The CDR3 nucleotides are TGTGCCAGCAGCTACACAGGGAACACTGAAGCTTTCTTT.

The V call is TRBV28, the J call TRBJ1-5; 8 bases line up with TRBD1. V was pared by 6 bases and J by 2 bases, with 6 bases of the junction left unmatched. Germline CDR1 and CDR2: MDHEN and SYDVKM. There are 15 residues in the CDR3. DNA for the CDR3: TGTGCCAGCAGGTCAGGGGGCTTGGGCAATCAGCCCCAGCATTTT. It translates to CASRSGGLGNQPQHF.

This chain joins TRBV6-5 and TRBJ1-2; TRBD1 aligns across 10 bases. Trimming cost V 4 bases and J 4 bases; bases outside gene matches: 6. CDR3 size: 15 residues. Germline V gene sequence: CDR1 MNHEY, CDR2 SVGAGI. In DNA, the CDR3 is TGTGCCAGCAGTTCCCCGGGACAGGGGACCTATGGCTACACCTTC. Amino acid sequence: CASSSPGQGTYGYTF.

The CDR3 region is CASSSTGTNTGELFF. CDR3 sequence (DNA): TGTGCCAGCAGCTCGACAGGGACGAACACCGGGGAGCTGTTTTTT. The chain uses TRBV11-3 and TRBJ2-2, with 7 positions matching TRBD1. Germline CDR1 SGHNT, CDR2 YENEEA. The V and J ends lost 4 bases and 0 bases, in that order; junction bases with no gene match: 2. The length of the CDR3 is 15 residues.

As to this clone: One end of the junction is discordant with germline, which a read error may explain. The V gene is TRBV19, the J gene TRBJ2-7, with D possibly being TRBD1 (5 bases). In germline, CDR1 is LNHDA, CDR2 SQIVND (reference sequence). This CDR3 is built from 14 residues. CDR3 sequence: CASSRVTESFEQYF. The CDR3 DNA follows: TGTGCCAGTAGTAGGGTGACAGAGTCCTTCGAGCAGTACTTC. The full variable domain, completed using reference TRBV19 and TRBJ2-7, is DGGITQSPKYLFRKEGQNVTLSCEQNLNHDAMYWYRQDPGQGLRLIYYSQIVNDFQKGDIAEGYSVSREKKESFPLTVTSAQKNPTAFYLCASSRVTESFEQYFGPGTRLTVT.

The chain employs TRBV4-1 and TRBJ2-3, with 9 bases aligning to TRBD2. Germline CDR1 is MGHRA and CDR2 is YSYEKL. J lost 2 bases, V lost 1 base, and 10 bases had no gene match. The CDR3 consists of 18 residues. DNA for the CDR3: TGCGCCAGCAGCCAAGGGCGGGCGACTAGCGGAAACACAGATACGCAGTATTTT. It translates to CASSQGRATSGNTDTQYF.